The 18 T cell receptor beta chains given below trace back to one sample, sequenced in a study of Ad26.COV2.S vaccination and SARS-CoV-2 variants. The sample's treatment: around 19 received Ad26.COV2.S at low or high dose, single or two shots; 5 received placebo; per-sample allocation not given. Specimens were obtained on day 63 following the first vaccine or placebo injection. Sequencing used immunoSEQ multiplex PCR; TCRdb keeps in-frame clones, though not all of them. This table has 400,000 to 450,000 clones, approximately 92% appearing once. The sequences come from peripheral blood, collected in a trial of Ad26.COV2.S vaccine versus placebo. The receptors derive from a person between 18 and 59 years old who received the Ad26.COV2.S COVID-19 vaccine or a placebo.

V is TRBV19 and J is TRBJ2-6; 7 bases line up with TRBD1. Germline assignment: CDR1 LNHDA and CDR2 SQIVND (reference sequence). Trimming at V came to 4 bases and at J to 2 bases, leaving 5 bases not matched to a gene. The length of the CDR3 is 16 residues. The CDR3 nucleotides read TGTGCCAGTAGTAAGGCAACAGGGGCTGGGGCCAACGTCCTGACTTTC. Its protein product is CASSKATGAGANVLTF. Drawing the rest from reference TRBV19 and TRBJ2-6, the complete variable domain is DGGITQSPKYLFRKEGQNVTLSCEQNLNHDAMYWYRQDPGQGLRLIYYSQIVNDFQKGDIAEGYSVSREKKESFPLTVTSAQKNPTAFYLCASSKATGAGANVLTFGAGSRLTVL.

The rearrangement links TRBV6-6 to TRBJ2-5; D tentatively reads TRBD1 or TRBD2 (5 bases each). The CDR3 contains 16 residues. V was clipped by 0 bases and J by 0 bases, with 11 bases between them. Germline lookup yields CDR1 MNHNY and CDR2 SVGAGI (reference sequence). The CDR3 here is CASSYSRGGYQETQYF. CDR3 sequence (DNA): TGTGCCAGCAGTTACTCGAGGGGCGGTTACCAAGAGACCCAGTACTTC.

The chain carries TRBV6-2 or TRBV6-3 and TRBJ2-2; no clear D gene. This CDR3 region has 16 residues. Germline V lookup: CDR1 MNHEY, CDR2 SVGEGT. Trimming shortened V by 6 bases and J by 4 bases, and 18 bases separated the two germline ends. Written as DNA, the CDR3 is TGTGCCAGCAGCCAGGTGTGGGTAGAGTTCACCGGGGAGCTGTTTTTT. Translating gives CASSQVWVEFTGELFF.

The chain carries TRBV5-6 and TRBJ2-1; TRBD2 is a possible D gene (6 bases). The CDR3 length is 15 residues. The V end was cut by 3 bases, the J end by 0 bases, with 10 bases between. Germline values: CDR1 SGHDT, CDR2 YYEEEE. In nucleotides, the CDR3 is TGTGCCAGCAGCTCGATGGGACTCTCCTACAATGAGCAGTTCTTC. This sequence encodes CASSSMGLSYNEQFF.

The V gene is TRBV27, the J gene TRBJ2-5; no definite D call. Trimming shortened V by 8 bases and J by 0 bases, and 7 bases separated the two germline ends. The germline V gene has CDR1 MNHEY and CDR2 SMNVEV (reference sequence). The CDR3 totals 12 residues. CDR3 coding DNA: TGTGCCAGCGGGCAGGACCAAGAGACCCAGTACTTC. Its translation is CASGQDQETQYF.

The chain carries TRBV11-1 and TRBJ2-7, with TRBD2 identical over 14 bases. This CDR3 is built from 15 residues. With V trimmed by 5 bases and J by 7 bases, 7 bases remained unmatched. Germline V gene data show CDR1 as SGHAT and CDR2 as FQDESV (reference sequence). The CDR3 sequence is CASSPGLAGVDEQYF. CDR3 in DNA: TGTGCCAGCAGCCCGGGACTAGCGGGAGTAGATGAGCAGTACTTC.

This chain uses TRBV29-1 with TRBJ2-7; weak D call: TRBD2 (6 bases). V lost 7 bases and J lost 7, with 23 bases in between. The germline CDR1 and CDR2 sequences are SQVTM and ANQGSEA. The CDR3 is 14 residues long. CDR3 nucleotide sequence: TGCAGCGCCCTCGCCGGGGGTACACTAGGGGAGCAGTACTTC. Encoded protein: CSALAGGTLGEQYF.

The CDR3 here is CASSLPSDTQYF. CDR3 in DNA: TGCGCCAGCAGCTTACCCTCAGATACGCAGTATTTT. The rearrangement joins TRBV5-1 to TRBJ2-3; unclear D gene. Germline V CDR1 and CDR2: SGHRS, YFSETQ. CDR3 size: 12 residues. V was pared by 2 bases and J by 4 bases, with 5 bases between.

The rearrangement links TRBV10-3 to TRBJ1-1, with no clear D. Trimming removed 5 bases at V and 4 bases at J, with 14 bases between. This CDR3 is built from 14 residues. Germline loops: CDR1 ENHRY, CDR2 SYGVKD. Here the CDR3 reads CAISQDTWGTEAFF. The DNA of the CDR3 is TGTGCCATCAGTCAGGATACCTGGGGCACTGAAGCTTTCTTT.

V usage is TRBV28 and J usage is TRBJ2-7; TRBD2 matches at 11 bases. Per germline, CDR1 MDHEN and CDR2 SYDVKM. There are 17 residues in the CDR3. J gave up 1 base and V 4 bases, and 9 bases lay outside the gene matches. The CDR3 spells CASSSAGSGRGSYEQYF. CDR3 sequence (DNA): TGTGCCAGCAGTTCCGCCGGTAGCGGGAGGGGGTCCTACGAGCAGTACTTC.

The J gene is TRBJ2-1, the V gene TRBV7-9, with TRBD1 matching over 7 bases. The V gene end was trimmed by 5 bases and the J gene end by 5 bases; junction bases not matched to a gene: 9. The V gene's germline CDR1 is SEHNR and CDR2 FQNEAQ (reference sequence). This CDR3 has 15 residues. As DNA, the CDR3 is TGTGCCAGCAGCCGAGGGGACAGCGGTAACAATGAGCAGTTCTTC. This translates into CASSRGDSGNNEQFF. Combining the CDR3 with reference TRBV7-9 and TRBJ2-1 gives the whole variable domain DTGVSQNPRHKITKRGQNVTFRCDPISEHNRLYWYRQTLGQGPEFLTYFQNEAQLEKSRLLSDRFSAERPKGSFSTLEIQRTEQGDSAMYLCASSRGDSGNNEQFFGPGTRLTVL.

This rearrangement joins TRBV7-2 to TRBJ2-3, with D perhaps assigned TRBD1 or TRBD2 (5 bases each). V was cut by 1 base and J by 1 base, with 12 bases left in between. This CDR3 spans 16 amino acids. Germline-derived CDR1 and CDR2 are SGHTA and FQGNSA. The CDR3: CASSLDRVGGTDTQYF. The CDR3, as DNA: TGTGCCAGCAGCTTAGATCGGGTGGGGGGCACAGATACGCAGTATTTT.

The rearrangement uses TRBV7-6 and TRBJ1-2; D perhaps matches TRBD1 (5 bases). CDR1 and CDR2 (germline): SGHVS, FNYEAQ. The V and J ends lost 8 bases and 4 bases respectively, with 11 bases between them. The CDR3 has 12 residues. The DNA of the CDR3 is TGTGCCAGCCGTGGGGCGAGCTATGGCTACACCTTC. Translation: CASRGASYGYTF. Supplemented by reference TRBV7-6 and TRBJ1-2, the full variable domain reads GAGVSQSPRYKVTKRGQDVALRCDPISGHVSLYWYRQALGQGPEFLTYFNYEAQQDKSGLPNDRFSAERPEGSISTLTIQRTEQRDSAMYRCASRGASYGYTFGSGTRLTVV.

As concerns this clone: The sample has other DNA sequences that encode this CDR3 too. V and J are TRBV30 and TRBJ1-4, with D hard to call. Per germline, CDR1 GTSNPN and CDR2 SVGIG (reference sequence). This CDR3 contains 12 residues. V was cut by 0 bases and J by 8 bases, with 7 bases left in between. CDR3 in DNA: TGTGCCTGGAGTGTACGGGGAGAAAAACTGTTTTTT. It encodes CAWSVRGEKLFF.

The chain has TRBV19 and TRBJ2-1; no definite D call. The V end was cut by 8 bases, the J end by 0 bases, with 14 bases between. The CDR3 covers 15 residues. The germline V gene encodes CDR1 LNHDA and CDR2 SQIVND (reference sequence). CDR3 in amino acids: CASHSGSSSYNEQFF. Written as DNA, the CDR3 is TGTGCCAGTCACTCCGGCTCTAGCTCCTACAATGAGCAGTTCTTC.

This clone appeared once. The chain joins TRBV6-4 to TRBJ2-1; 10 nucleotides line up with TRBD1. The V and J ends lost 0 bases and 7 bases, in that order; junction bases with no gene match: 9. CDR1 is MRHNA, CDR2 SNTAGT, per germline. The CDR3 totals 17 residues. The CDR3 loop is CASSDSARTGGVNEQFF. CDR3 sequence (DNA): TGTGCCAGCAGTGACTCTGCACGGACAGGGGGAGTGAATGAGCAGTTCTTC.

V is TRBV9 and J is TRBJ2-1; D may be TRBD1 or TRBD2 (5 bases each). The V and J ends lost 0 bases and 5 bases respectively, with 9 bases between them. This CDR3 has 14 amino acids. Germline V gene sequence: CDR1 SGDLS, CDR2 YYNGEE. The CDR3: CASSVEPGHNEQFF. In DNA, the CDR3 is TGTGCCAGCAGCGTAGAACCGGGACACAATGAGCAGTTCTTC. The entire variable domain, with the rest obtained from reference TRBV9 and TRBJ2-1, is as follows: DSGVTQTPKHLITATGQRVTLRCSPRSGDLSVYWYQQSLDQGLQFLIQYYNGEERAKGNILERFSAQQFPDLHSELNLSSLELGDSALYFCASSVEPGHNEQFFGPGTRLTVL.

The V gene is TRBV29-1, the J gene TRBJ1-3; D is unclear. V was clipped by 0 bases and J by 0 bases, with 12 bases between them. Germline V CDR1 and CDR2: SQVTM, ANQGSEA. The CDR3 is 16 amino acids. CDR3 residues: CSVEDRGSSSGNTIYF. As DNA, the CDR3 is TGCAGCGTTGAAGATCGAGGCAGCAGCTCTGGAAACACCATATATTTT.